A selection of T cell receptor beta chains follows, all from one sample in a study of early T cells in non-severe SARS-CoV-2 infection. MiXCR, run by TCRdb on the 5' RACE reads, gives a single entry per CDR3 protein. This sample has about 86,000 distinct CDR3 sequences, with approximately 15% found just once. The specimen sequenced was whole blood. Source of these receptors: an adult who was a healthcare worker with PCR-confirmed SARS-CoV-2 infection or an uninfected control (not recorded which). Both conserved end residues are part of each CDR3.

V gene: TRBV3-1; J gene: TRBJ2-1; CDR3 protein: CASSQGRTAEQFF
V gene: TRBV5-4; J gene: TRBJ2-1; CDR3 protein: CASSSPGPYNEQFF
V gene: TRBV27; J gene: TRBJ1-1; CDR3 protein: CASVPLTGGNEAFF
V gene: TRBV6-4; J gene: TRBJ2-1; CDR3 protein: CASSDSSGSYNEQFF
V gene: TRBV29-1; J gene: TRBJ2-7; CDR3 protein: CSVEYRDSYSYEQYF
V gene: TRBV6-6; J gene: TRBJ2-7; CDR3 protein: CASSYQGGSYEQYF
V gene: TRBV11-2; J gene: TRBJ2-1; CDR3 protein: CASSFGGSSAYNEQFF
V gene: TRBV20-1; J gene: TRBJ2-1; CDR3 protein: CSARDPAPLGQFF
V gene: TRBV6-6; J gene: TRBJ2-2; CDR3 protein: CASSSMGARDTGELFF
V gene: TRBV28; J gene: TRBJ2-7; CDR3 protein: CATRQGSYEQYF
V gene: TRBV27; J gene: TRBJ2-1; CDR3 protein: CASRYRGGEQFF
V gene: TRBV6-1; J gene: TRBJ2-7; CDR3 protein: CASSVNRDEQYF
V gene: TRBV12-3/TRBV12-4; J gene: TRBJ2-1; CDR3 protein: CASTLAEGRYNEQFF
V gene: TRBV5-6; J gene: TRBJ2-3; CDR3 protein: CASSYGGDYRDTQYF
V gene: TRBV7-9; J gene: TRBJ2-7; CDR3 protein: CASRRGGPGDEQYF
V gene: TRBV20-1; J gene: TRBJ1-5; CDR3 protein: CSATLWDQPQHF
V gene: TRBV29-1; J gene: TRBJ2-4; CDR3 protein: CSVIPGTGINLAKNIQYF
V gene: TRBV3-1; J gene: TRBJ1-2; CDR3 protein: CASSPPRPIYGYTF
V gene: TRBV5-1; J gene: TRBJ2-3; CDR3 protein: CASSPQGDTQYF
V gene: TRBV3-1; J gene: TRBJ1-1; CDR3 protein: CASSQDLDTSAEAFF
V gene: TRBV28; J gene: TRBJ2-1; CDR3 protein: CASTQDRYNEQFF
V gene: TRBV2; J gene: TRBJ2-2; CDR3 protein: CASSSGRNTGELFF
V gene: TRBV3-1; J gene: TRBJ2-5; CDR3 protein: CASSQTGYETQYF
V gene: TRBV7-2; J gene: TRBJ2-7; CDR3 protein: CPSSSGLGTHYEQYF
V gene: TRBV29-1; J gene: TRBJ2-5; CDR3 protein: CSVGWGGQETQYF
V gene: TRBV6-5; J gene: TRBJ2-7; CDR3 protein: CASSRKGGARYEQYF
V gene: TRBV7-9; J gene: TRBJ1-1; CDR3 protein: CASSLELNTEAFF
V gene: TRBV10-2; J gene: TRBJ1-4; CDR3 protein: CASSAREMNEKLFF
V gene: TRBV20-1; J gene: TRBJ1-1; CDR3 protein: CSARAQGANTEAFF
V gene: TRBV29-1; J gene: TRBJ2-4; CDR3 protein: CSVCGSPFSSGIQYF
V gene: TRBV20-1; J gene: TRBJ2-1; CDR3 protein: CSARIPPLLGSYNEQFF